A selection of T cell receptor beta chains follows, all from one sample in a study of blood T cells in healthy people across ages. MiXCR was run by TCRdb on the 5' RACE reads, yielding one entry per CDR3 protein. The data show about 1.5 million distinct CDR3 sequences, about 42% seen once. Sequencing was done on a sample of blood. The receptors here all came from a woman aged 18 to 35 in good health. The CDR3 runs from the conserved cysteine through the conserved F or W. D genes are given only for firm matches. The size field is filled for only some rows; it gives once, few, many or a size class.

d_gene,abundance,v_gene,j_gene,CDR3nt,CDR3aa
TRBD2,-,TRBV4-2,TRBJ2-1,TGTGCCAGCAGCCCGACCCCCTTAGCGGGAGGGGGGGTCAATGAGCAGTTCTTC,CASSPTPLAGGGVNEQFF
-,-,TRBV6-2/TRBV6-3,TRBJ2-6,TGTACCAGCAGGTCGACGAACTCTGGGGCCAACGTCCTGACTTTC,CTSRSTNSGANVLTF
TRBD1,few,TRBV4-1,TRBJ2-7,TGCGCCAGCAGCCAAAGGACAGGGAGTTCCTACGAGCAGTACTTC,CASSQRTGSSYEQYF
TRBD1,many,TRBV6-5,TRBJ2-7,TGTGCCAGCAGTTACGGGACAGGGATCTACGAGCAGTACTTC,CASSYGTGIYEQYF
-,-,TRBV15,TRBJ2-3,TGTGCCACCAGCAGAGATCGGAGCGTAGGGAGCACAGATACGCAGTATTTT,CATSRDRSVGSTDTQYF
-,few,TRBV20-1,TRBJ2-5,TGCAGTGCTAGAGATAGTGACCGGTGGGAGCAGTACTTC,CSARDSDRWEQYF
-,-,TRBV7-9,TRBJ1-1,TGTGCCAGCCGGGCAGGGTTCGGTGAGGAAGCTTTCTTT,CASRAGFGEEAFF
TRBD2,-,TRBV7-9,TRBJ2-3,TGTGCCGGCAGCTTAGCGGTTCGAGCGGGAGTGGGAGATACGCAGTATTTT,CAGSLAVRAGVGDTQYF
-,-,TRBV7-2,TRBJ2-3,TGTGCCAGCAGCTTAGTTAGGTTAGTGACCGATACGCAGTATTTT,CASSLVRLVTDTQYF
TRBD1,-,TRBV7-2,TRBJ2-7,TGTGCCAGCAGCCGCCGGGACAGCCTTTACGAGCAGTACTTC,CASSRRDSLYEQYF
-,-,TRBV3-1,TRBJ1-1,TGTGCCAGCAGCCAAGCACAGGGACTAGCTTTCTTT,CASSQAQGLAFF
-,-,TRBV20-1,TRBJ2-1,TGCAGTGCCTCGGCGACAGGGAGGTTCGATGAGCAGTTCTTC,CSASATGRFDEQFF
-,once,TRBV29-1,TRBJ2-5,TGCAGCGTGGCGATGGAAGAGACCCAGTACTTC,CSVAMEETQYF
TRBD2,-,TRBV28,TRBJ2-1,TGTGCCAGCAGTTTAGAATCTAGCGGGAAATATGAGCAGTTCTTC,CASSLESSGKYEQFF
-,-,TRBV27,TRBJ2-1,TGTGCCAGCAGTTCTCTAAAAAGCTCCCTTTTTGTGCAGTTCTTC,CASSSLKSSLFVQFF
TRBD1,-,TRBV12-3/TRBV12-4,TRBJ2-2,TGTGCCAGCAGTCCGGACAGGGGCCTCGGGGAGCTGTTTTTT,CASSPDRGLGELFF
TRBD1,once,TRBV6-5,TRBJ1-3,TGTGCCAGCAGGGGGACAGGGGGCCACACCATATATTTT,CASRGTGGHTIYF
-,-,TRBV24-1,TRBJ2-7,TGTGCCACCAGTGGTGCTAGCGAGAGCTCCTACAATGAGCAGTACTTC,CATSGASESSYNEQYF
-,few,TRBV3-1,TRBJ2-5,TGTGCCAGCAGCCAGCTGTCTCTTCCGTCCCAGTACTTC,CASSQLSLPSQYF
-,-,TRBV6-2/TRBV6-3,TRBJ2-1,TGTGCCAGCAGTAACGCCAGGAGCGGGCTAACCTACAATGAGCGGTTCTTC,CASSNARSGLTYNERFF
-,-,TRBV4-3,TRBJ1-2,TGCGCCAGCAGCCAAGATGTTACATCTAACTATGGCTACACCTTC,CASSQDVTSNYGYTF
TRBD2,-,TRBV9,TRBJ2-3,TGTGCCAGCAGCGTGCTAGCGGTCACAGATACGCAGTATTTT,CASSVLAVTDTQYF
-,-,TRBV14,TRBJ2-1,TGTGCCAGCAGCCACCCCCCCCGGGGAAGCTACAATGAGCAGTTCTTC,CASSHPPRGSYNEQFF
-,-,TRBV6-6,TRBJ1-1,TGTGCCAGCAGTCAACAGGGAACGGGGAACACTGAAGCTTTCTTT,CASSQQGTGNTEAFF
-,few,TRBV7-2,TRBJ2-7,TGTGCCAGCAGCTTGTACGTTGGGGGCTTTGGGAACGAGCAGTACTTC,CASSLYVGGFGNEQYF
TRBD1,-,TRBV11-2,TRBJ2-7,TGTGCCAGCAGCTTAACACAGGGGTTGGTCAACGAGCAGTACTTC,CASSLTQGLVNEQYF
-,few,TRBV29-1,TRBJ1-6,TGCAGCGTTCGCGGCGGACACATCTTTAATTCACCCCTCCACTTT,CSVRGGHIFNSPLHF
-,-,TRBV27,TRBJ2-5,TGTGCCAGCAGTTATGTCGGGATAGGACAAGAGACCCAGTACTTC,CASSYVGIGQETQYF